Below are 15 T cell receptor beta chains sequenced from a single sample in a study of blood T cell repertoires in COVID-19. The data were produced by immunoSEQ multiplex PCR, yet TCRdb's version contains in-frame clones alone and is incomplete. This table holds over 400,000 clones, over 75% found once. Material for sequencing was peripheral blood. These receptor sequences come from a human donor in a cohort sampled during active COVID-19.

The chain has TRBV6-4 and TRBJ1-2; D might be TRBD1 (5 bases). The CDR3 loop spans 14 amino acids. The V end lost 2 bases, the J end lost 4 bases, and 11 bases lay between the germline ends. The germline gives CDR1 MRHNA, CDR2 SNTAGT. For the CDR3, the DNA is TGTGCCAGCAGTGACGCGGCAACAGGCTATGGCTACACCTTC. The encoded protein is CASSDAATGYGYTF.

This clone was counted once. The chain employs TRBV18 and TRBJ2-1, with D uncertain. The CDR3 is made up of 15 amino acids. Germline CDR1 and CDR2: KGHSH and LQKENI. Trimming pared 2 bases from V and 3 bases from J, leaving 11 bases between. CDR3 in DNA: TGTGCCAGCTCACCAAGGAGCAATAACTACAATGAGCAGTTCTTC. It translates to CASSPRSNNYNEQFF.

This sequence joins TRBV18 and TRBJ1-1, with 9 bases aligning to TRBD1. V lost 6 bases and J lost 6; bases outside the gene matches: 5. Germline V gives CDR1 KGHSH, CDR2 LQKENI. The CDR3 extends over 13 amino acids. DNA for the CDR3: TGTGCCAGCTCCGGGACAGGGTTGTCTGAAGCTTTCTTT. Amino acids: CASSGTGLSEAFF.

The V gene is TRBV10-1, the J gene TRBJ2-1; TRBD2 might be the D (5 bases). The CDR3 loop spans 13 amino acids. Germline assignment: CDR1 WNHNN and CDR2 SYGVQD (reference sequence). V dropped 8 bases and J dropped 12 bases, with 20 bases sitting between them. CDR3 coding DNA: TGCGCCAGCTCCCCCGGCGAGGGAACTTTGCAGTTCTTC. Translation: CASSPGEGTLQFF.

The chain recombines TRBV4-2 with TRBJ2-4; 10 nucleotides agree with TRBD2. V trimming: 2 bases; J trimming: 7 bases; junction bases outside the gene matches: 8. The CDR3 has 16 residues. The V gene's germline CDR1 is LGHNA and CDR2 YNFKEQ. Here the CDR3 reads CASSQTSGTGGNIQYF. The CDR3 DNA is TGTGCCAGCAGCCAAACTAGCGGGACGGGGGGCAACATTCAGTACTTC.

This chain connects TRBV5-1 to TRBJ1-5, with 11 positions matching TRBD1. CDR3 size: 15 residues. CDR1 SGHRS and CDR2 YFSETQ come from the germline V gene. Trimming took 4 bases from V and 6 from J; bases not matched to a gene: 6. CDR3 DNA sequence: TGCGCCAGCAGCCCATTAGGGACAGGGGGTCAGCCCCAGCATTTT. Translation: CASSPLGTGGQPQHF.

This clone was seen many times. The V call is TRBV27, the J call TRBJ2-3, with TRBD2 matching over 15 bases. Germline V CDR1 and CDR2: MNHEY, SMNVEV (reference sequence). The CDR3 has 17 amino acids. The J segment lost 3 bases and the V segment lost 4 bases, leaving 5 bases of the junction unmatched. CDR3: CASSSPGLAGGTDTQYF. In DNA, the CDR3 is TGTGCCAGCAGTTCCCCGGGACTAGCGGGAGGTACAGATACGCAGTATTTT.

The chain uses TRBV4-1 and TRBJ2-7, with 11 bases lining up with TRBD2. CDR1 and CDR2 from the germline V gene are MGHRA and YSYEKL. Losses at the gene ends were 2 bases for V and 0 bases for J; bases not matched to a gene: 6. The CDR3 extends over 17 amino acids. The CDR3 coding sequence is TGCGCCAGCAGCCAACTAGCGACTAGCGGGAACTCCTACGAGCAGTACTTC. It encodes CASSQLATSGNSYEQYF.

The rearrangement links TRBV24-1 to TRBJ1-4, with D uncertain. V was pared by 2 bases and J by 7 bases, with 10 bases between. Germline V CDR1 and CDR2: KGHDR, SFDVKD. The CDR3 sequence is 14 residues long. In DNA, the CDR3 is TGTGCCACCAGTGATTGGGCCGCGGGTGAAAAACTGTTTTTT. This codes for CATSDWAAGEKLFF.

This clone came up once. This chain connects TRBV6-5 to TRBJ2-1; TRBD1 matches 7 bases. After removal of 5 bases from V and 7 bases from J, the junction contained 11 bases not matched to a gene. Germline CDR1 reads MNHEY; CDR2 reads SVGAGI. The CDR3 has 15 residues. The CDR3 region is CASSRGQPALNEQFF. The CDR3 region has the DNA TGTGCCAGCAGTCGGGGACAGCCGGCTTTGAATGAGCAGTTCTTC.

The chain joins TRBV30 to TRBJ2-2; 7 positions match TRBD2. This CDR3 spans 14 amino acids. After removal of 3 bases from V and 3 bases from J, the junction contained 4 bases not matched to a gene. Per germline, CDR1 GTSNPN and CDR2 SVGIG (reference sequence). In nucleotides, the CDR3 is TGTGCCTGGAGCGGGAGGTCGTACACCGGGGAGCTGTTTTTT. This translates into CAWSGRSYTGELFF.

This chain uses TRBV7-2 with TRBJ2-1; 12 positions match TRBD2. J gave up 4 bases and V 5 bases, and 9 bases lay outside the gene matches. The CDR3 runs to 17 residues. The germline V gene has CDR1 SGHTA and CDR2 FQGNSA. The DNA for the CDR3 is TGTGCCAGCAGCCAACATACACTAGCGGGAGGTTACAATGAGCAGTTCTTC. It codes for CASSQHTLAGGYNEQFF. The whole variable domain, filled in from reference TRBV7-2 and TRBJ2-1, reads GAGVSQSPSNKVTEKGKDVELRCDPISGHTALYWYRQSLGQGLEFLIYFQGNSAPDKSGLPSDRFSAERTGGSVSTLTIQRTQQEDSAVYLCASSQHTLAGGYNEQFFGPGTRLTVL.

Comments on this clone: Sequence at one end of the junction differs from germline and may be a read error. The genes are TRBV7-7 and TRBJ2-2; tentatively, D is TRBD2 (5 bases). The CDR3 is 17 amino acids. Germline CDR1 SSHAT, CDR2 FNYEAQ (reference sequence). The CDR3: CASSLSGGHGPTGELFF. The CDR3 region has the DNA TGTGCTAGCAGCTTAAGCGGCGGGCATGGGCCCACCGGGGAGCTGTTTTTT.

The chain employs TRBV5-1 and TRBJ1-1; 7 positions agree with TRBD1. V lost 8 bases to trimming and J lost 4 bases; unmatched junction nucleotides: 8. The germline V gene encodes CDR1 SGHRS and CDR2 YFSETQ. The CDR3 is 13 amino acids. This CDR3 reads CASSGTAATEAFF. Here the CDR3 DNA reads TGCGCCAGTTCCGGGACAGCGGCCACTGAAGCTTTCTTT.

The CDR3 region is CASSLEGRTSLRNIQYF. CDR3 DNA: TGTGCCAGCAGTTTAGAGGGGCGGACTAGCCTGAGAAACATTCAGTACTTC. The J gene is TRBJ2-4, the V gene TRBV28; 8 positions agree with TRBD2. The length of the CDR3 is 17 residues. V trimming: 2 bases; J trimming: 6 bases; junction bases outside the gene matches: 12. CDR1 and CDR2 from the germline V gene are MDHEN and SYDVKM.